Below are 10 T cell receptor beta chains sequenced from a single sample in a study of blood T cell repertoires in COVID-19 (TCRdb year 2020). The library was produced with the immunoSEQ multiplex PCR assay. TCRdb took this table from immuneACCESS and kept in-frame rearrangements with V and J called. Such tables lack part of the clones; where checked against another copy, unresolved V genes explain under half of the gap, and the rest is unexplained. A total of roughly 160,000 clones appear in this sample, 87% of them only once. The ten top clones hold 7% to 7.5% of the sample. Sequencing was done on a sample of PBMCs or T cells enriched from blood (not recorded which). The receptor set was obtained from a woman aged 45 to 65 who had recovered from COVID-19.

This clone was recorded only once. The chain couples TRBV19 to TRBJ2-2; TRBD2 is a possible D gene (6 bases). Germline loops: CDR1 LNHDA, CDR2 SQIVND (reference sequence). V gave up 11 bases and J gave up 0 bases, with 13 bases separating them. The CDR3 consists of 14 residues. CDR3 amino acids: CAGGWRANTGELFF. The CDR3 DNA follows: TGTGCCGGGGGGTGGCGGGCGAACACCGGGGAGCTGTTTTTT.

The chain is built from TRBV19 and TRBJ1-3; perhaps TRBD1 as D (5 bases). This CDR3 is built from 14 residues. CDR1 and CDR2 from the germline V gene are LNHDA and SQIVND (reference sequence). V gave up 6 bases and J gave up 0 bases, with 9 bases separating them. As DNA, the CDR3 is TGTGCCAGTAGATTCGGGGGCTCTGGAAACACCATATATTTT. Its translation: CASRFGGSGNTIYF.

This clone was seen only a few times. V gene TRBV27 combines with J gene TRBJ1-5; D is unresolved. The germline CDR1 and CDR2 sequences are MNHEY and SMNVEV (reference sequence). Deletions cut 2 bases from V and 12 bases from J, with 14 bases between. CDR3 length equals 13 residues. The CDR3 DNA is TGTGCCAGCAGTTTACGGGGAGCCTCTGACCAGCATTTT. This encodes CASSLRGASDQHF.

The chain uses TRBV24-1 and TRBJ1-2; TRBD1 agrees at 9 bases. The CDR3 spans 13 residues. The germline CDR1 and CDR2 sequences are KGHDR and SFDVKD. Trimming took 3 bases from V and 6 from J; bases not matched to a gene: 1. The CDR3 sequence is CATSDRDRDGYTF. The CDR3 DNA is TGTGCCACCAGTGATCGGGACAGGGATGGCTACACCTTC.

The chain recombines TRBV27 with TRBJ2-5; D is possibly TRBD2 (5 bases). The CDR3 spans 14 residues. Germline assignment: CDR1 MNHEY and CDR2 SMNVEV (reference sequence). The germline V and J ends were trimmed by 0 bases and 5 bases, with 10 bases remaining between them. The CDR3 sequence is CASSLSGWRETQYF. CDR3 coding DNA: TGTGCCAGCAGTTTATCGGGGTGGAGGGAGACCCAGTACTTC.

The rearrangement links TRBV4-3 to TRBJ1-1, with D tentatively TRBD1 (5 bases). Per the germline V gene, CDR1 is LGHNA and CDR2 is YSLEER. Trimming stripped 8 bases from V and 0 bases from J, with 7 bases between. The CDR3 runs to 12 residues. The CDR3 DNA reads TGCGCCAGCGGGGCCTTGAACACTGAAGCTTTCTTT. Translating gives CASGALNTEAFF.

The chain uses TRBV7-3 and TRBJ1-1; D might be TRBD1 (5 bases). The ends were cut back, 5 bases at V and 1 base at J, with 11 bases in the middle. The CDR3 is made up of 14 amino acids. CDR1 and CDR2 from the germline V gene are SGHTA and FQGTGA. CDR3 protein: CASSAGPTNTEAFF. The CDR3 DNA sequence: TGTGCCAGCAGCGCGGGACCGACGAACACTGAAGCTTTCTTT.

J is TRBJ2-7 and V is TRBV18, with 9 positions matching TRBD1. Germline values: CDR1 KGHSH, CDR2 LQKENI. The CDR3 runs 14 residues. With V trimmed by 0 bases and J by 6 bases, 3 bases remained unmatched. In DNA, the CDR3 is TGTGCCAGCTCACCACCGACAGGGGGAGGCGAGCAGTACTTC. The encoded protein is CASSPPTGGGEQYF.

The CDR3 DNA reads as TGTGCCAGCATACCAAATACAGGGAACACTGAAGCTTTCTTT. It codes for CASIPNTGNTEAFF. This rearrangement joins TRBV6-5 to TRBJ1-1; tentatively, D is TRBD1 (5 bases). Trimming cost V 7 bases and J 1 base, with 13 bases left between them. The CDR3 is 14 amino acids. The germline CDR1 and CDR2 sequences are MNHEY and SVGAGI.

About this clone: Other DNA sequences within the sample encode an identical CDR3. V is TRBV2 and J is TRBJ1-1; 9 nucleotides align to TRBD1. This CDR3 contains 14 residues. Germline assignment: CDR1 SNHLY and CDR2 FYNNEI. The V segment lost 6 bases and the J segment 0 bases; nucleotides outside the gene matches: 2. The CDR3 sequence: CASRYRGLNTEAFF. The CDR3 region has the DNA TGTGCCAGCAGATACAGGGGGCTGAACACTGAAGCTTTCTTT.